This entry lists 28 T cell receptor beta chains sequenced from one sample in a study of T cell changes during pregnancy in multiple sclerosis. Method: immunoSEQ multiplex PCR; TCRdb's copy keeps in-frame clones and lacks some. The sample consists of tens of thousands of clones, 80% to 95% of them appearing once. The sample consisted of peripheral blood, taken in the second trimester of pregnancy. These receptors originate from a female donor with multiple sclerosis, enrolled in a pregnancy study.

The rearrangement joins TRBV6-5 to TRBJ1-2, with D possibly being TRBD1 (5 bases). Looked up from germline, CDR1 is MNHEY and CDR2 is SVGAGI. Trimming cost V 0 bases and J 2 bases, with 7 bases left between them. This CDR3 has 14 amino acids. Here the CDR3 reads CASSYSAGNYGYTF. The CDR3 coding sequence is TGTGCCAGCAGTTACTCAGCAGGGAACTATGGCTACACCTTC.

V usage is TRBV7-6 and J usage is TRBJ2-5, with unresolved D. The V gene's germline CDR1 is SGHVS and CDR2 FNYEAQ. Trimming stripped 3 bases from V and 5 bases from J, with 7 bases between. The CDR3 is 12 amino acids. The CDR3 protein is CASSLPRETQYF. In DNA form, the CDR3 reads TGTGCCAGCAGCTTGCCGCGGGAGACCCAGTACTTC. The full variable domain, in which reference TRBV7-6 and TRBJ2-5 provide the parts outside the CDR3, is GAGVSQSPRYKVTKRGQDVALRCDPISGHVSLYWYRQALGQGPEFLTYFNYEAQQDKSGLPNDRFSAERPEGSISTLTIQRTEQRDSAMYRCASSLPRETQYFGPGTRLLVL.

The chain is built from TRBV7-3 and TRBJ2-1; 10 nucleotides match TRBD2. The germline gives CDR1 SGHTA, CDR2 FQGTGA. CDR3 size: 15 residues. The ends lost 4 bases at V and 8 bases at J; junction bases unmatched: 8. The CDR3 sequence: CASSYTGTSEHEQFF. In nucleotides, the CDR3 is TGTGCCAGCAGCTACACCGGGACTAGCGAACATGAGCAGTTCTTC. Together with reference TRBV7-3 and TRBJ2-1, the CDR3 gives the full variable domain: GAGVSQTPSNKVTEKGKYVELRCDPISGHTALYWYRQSLGQGPEFLIYFQGTGAADDSGLPNDRFFAVRPEGSVSTLKIQRTERGDSAVYLCASSYTGTSEHEQFFGPGTRLTVL.

The chain combines TRBV11-3 with TRBJ1-5, with D possibly TRBD1 on 5 matching bases. The CDR3 has 13 amino acids. The ends were cut back, 3 bases at V and 9 bases at J, with 12 bases in the middle. CDR1 is SGHNT and CDR2 is YENEEA in the germline V gene. The CDR3 spells CASSLQGGSPQHF. In DNA form, the CDR3 reads TGTGCCAGCAGCTTGCAGGGTGGGTCGCCCCAGCATTTT.

The V gene is TRBV10-3, the J gene TRBJ1-1, with D perhaps TRBD1 (5 bases). This CDR3 comprises 15 residues. With 6 bases removed from V and 4 bases from J, the gap between germline ends came to 18 bases. CDR1 is ENHRY and CDR2 is SYGVKD in the germline V gene. CDR3 sequence: CAIRVKQALGTEAFF. The DNA of the CDR3 is TGTGCCATCAGGGTAAAACAGGCCCTAGGCACTGAAGCTTTCTTT.

The J gene is TRBJ2-5, the V gene TRBV5-1, with 11 positions matching TRBD2. The ends lost 0 bases at V and 5 bases at J; junction bases unmatched: 3. The CDR3 length is 15 residues. Germline V CDR1 and CDR2: SGHRS, YFSETQ. The CDR3 region has the DNA TGCGCCAGCAGCTTGGCACTAGCGGGGGACGAGACCCAGTACTTC. Translated: CASSLALAGDETQYF.

The chain has TRBV2 and TRBJ1-3; D gene uncertain. Germline V gene sequence: CDR1 SNHLY, CDR2 FYNNEI. The V end was cut by 4 bases, the J end by 0 bases, with 10 bases between. This CDR3 comprises 15 residues. The CDR3 DNA reads TGTGCCAGCAGTGTAGACACCAACTCTGGAAACACCATATATTTT. Its protein product is CASSVDTNSGNTIYF.

The chain couples TRBV19 to TRBJ1-2; 7 bases line up with TRBD1. J was trimmed by 6 bases and V by 5 bases; bases with no gene match: 6. Germline V gene sequence: CDR1 LNHDA, CDR2 SQIVND (reference sequence). The CDR3 totals 13 residues. The CDR3 nucleotides are TGTGCCAGTAGTCAACAGGGGACTCATGGCTACACCTTC. Encoded protein: CASSQQGTHGYTF.

This chain links TRBV5-1 with TRBJ2-1; 11 bases are shared with TRBD2. Germline assignment: CDR1 SGHRS and CDR2 YFSETQ. The CDR3 consists of 14 residues. Trimming removed 4 bases from V and 9 bases from J; junction bases left unmatched: 6. The CDR3 spells CASSLSGRAIEQFF. The DNA of the CDR3 is TGCGCCAGCAGCCTTAGCGGGAGGGCCATTGAGCAGTTCTTC.

The CDR3 loop reads CSAKSVEKLFF. CDR3 DNA sequence: TGCAGTGCTAAGTCAGTCGAAAAACTGTTTTTT. The rearrangement links TRBV20-1 to TRBJ1-4; unclear D gene. Germline V gives CDR1 DFQATT, CDR2 SNEGSKA (reference sequence). With 4 bases removed from V and 8 bases from J, the gap between germline ends came to 8 bases. CDR3 length: 11 residues.

This chain uses TRBV19 with TRBJ2-7; TRBD1 aligns across 11 bases. Trimming removed 6 bases from V and 12 bases from J; junction bases left unmatched: 7. The CDR3 runs 12 residues. Germline values: CDR1 LNHDA, CDR2 SQIVND (reference sequence). CDR3 sequence reads: CASRTGQGAPYF. CDR3 DNA: TGTGCCAGTAGAACCGGACAGGGGGCGCCGTACTTC.

The genes are TRBV7-2 and TRBJ1-3, with 7 bases that match TRBD1. Unmatched junction bases numbered 7, after V lost 4 bases and J lost 4 bases. This CDR3 is built from 15 residues. CDR1 is SGHTA, CDR2 FQGNSA, per germline. This CDR3 is CASSSLTGAGNTIYF. CDR3 nucleotides: TGTGCCAGCAGCTCACTTACAGGGGCCGGAAACACCATATATTTT.

The J gene is TRBJ2-5, the V gene TRBV7-9; D may be TRBD2 (5 bases). Germline V lookup: CDR1 SEHNR, CDR2 FQNEAQ (reference sequence). The length of the CDR3 is 16 residues. V was cut by 7 bases and J by 8 bases, with 26 bases left in between. This CDR3 reads CASTTTSSRVGYTQYF. CDR3 bases: TGTGCCAGCACCACGACTTCTAGCCGCGTCGGATATACCCAGTACTTC.

This chain joins TRBV2 and TRBJ2-1; 10 positions agree with TRBD1. The CDR3 is 14 amino acids. CDR1 is SNHLY, CDR2 FYNNEI, per germline. V shed 9 bases, J shed 3 bases, and the junction held 5 bases outside the gene matches. The CDR3 reads CASMGTGVYNEQFF. In nucleotides, the CDR3 is TGTGCCAGTATGGGGACAGGGGTCTACAATGAGCAGTTCTTC.

The V and J genes are TRBV7-8 and TRBJ2-7, with 8 nucleotides matching TRBD1. V shed 4 bases, J shed 0 bases, and the junction held 8 bases outside the gene matches. This CDR3 has 16 residues. CDR1 SGHVS and CDR2 FQNEAQ come from the germline V gene. The CDR3 region has the DNA TGTGCCAGCAGCTCAGGGACAGGAACGAGCTCCTACGAGCAGTACTTC. Translation gives CASSSGTGTSSYEQYF.

The rearrangement uses TRBV11-2 and TRBJ2-7; D may match TRBD1 or TRBD2 (6 bases each). The CDR3 runs 17 residues. Trimming took off 5 bases at V and 2 bases at J, with 22 bases between the two ends. Germline-derived CDR1 and CDR2 are SGHAT and FQNNGV. CDR3 in amino acids: CASSLGGTGGIAYEQYF. The CDR3 coding sequence is TGTGCCAGCAGCCTAGGGGGGACCGGGGGAATAGCCTACGAGCAGTACTTC.

This clone was observed a handful of times. The V gene is TRBV7-9, the J gene TRBJ1-6, with D possibly TRBD1 on 5 matching bases. Trimming cost V 2 bases and J 8 bases, with 13 bases left between them. CDR1 and CDR2 from the germline V gene are SEHNR and FQNEAQ (reference sequence). The CDR3 totals 15 residues. CDR3 bases: TGTGCCAGCAGCTTATTGGGGGGAGGGGATTCACCCCTCCACTTT. This sequence encodes CASSLLGGGDSPLHF.

The CDR3 region has the DNA TGTGCCAGTAGGGGGACAGGGGTCTACCGGGAGCTGTTTTTT. Translation gives CASRGTGVYRELFF. The rearrangement uses TRBV19 and TRBJ2-2; 10 bases are shared with TRBD1. The junction had 7 bases not matched to a gene; V was cut back by 6 bases and J by 9 bases. The CDR3 is made up of 14 amino acids. Germline assignment: CDR1 LNHDA and CDR2 SQIVND (reference sequence). The full variable domain, its missing parts supplied by reference TRBV19 and TRBJ2-2, is DGGITQSPKYLFRKEGQNVTLSCEQNLNHDAMYWYRQDPGQGLRLIYYSQIVNDFQKGDIAEGYSVSREKKESFPLTVTSAQKNPTAFYLCASRGTGVYRELFFGEGSRLTVL.

This chain connects TRBV10-3 to TRBJ2-2, with 7 nucleotides matching TRBD2. This CDR3 is 15 amino acids long. Germline CDR1 ENHRY, CDR2 SYGVKD. J gave up 1 base and V 4 bases, and 3 bases lay outside the gene matches. The CDR3 DNA follows: TGTGCCATCAGTGGGGCGGGAGTGAACACCGGGGAGCTGTTTTTT. It codes for CAISGAGVNTGELFF.

This clone has a single count. The V and J genes are TRBV2 and TRBJ2-5, with 13 nucleotides matching TRBD2. Germline CDR1 reads SNHLY; CDR2 reads FYNNEI. The CDR3 spans 14 residues. The ends lost 8 bases at V and 2 bases at J; junction bases unmatched: 2. The CDR3, as DNA: TGTGCCAGCTGGGGACTAGCGGGACAAGAGACCCAGTACTTC. It codes for CASWGLAGQETQYF. Drawing the rest from reference TRBV2 and TRBJ2-5, the complete variable domain is EPEVTQTPSHQVTQMGQEVILRCVPISNHLYFYWYRQILGQKVEFLVSFYNNEISEKSEIFDDQFSVERPDGSNFTLKIRSTKLEDSAMYFCASWGLAGQETQYFGPGTRLLVL.

The J gene is TRBJ2-5, the V gene TRBV18; TRBD1 agrees at 10 bases. Germline CDR1 is KGHSH and CDR2 is LQKENI. This CDR3 contains 19 residues. Germline trimming cut 2 bases from V and 2 bases from J; bases unmatched to any gene: 14. The CDR3 bases are TGTGCCAGCTCACCAAGAATAAATAGCGGGACAGGGGCACAAGAGACCCAGTACTTC. Amino acid sequence: CASSPRINSGTGAQETQYF.

The chain joins TRBV7-2 to TRBJ1-3, with D unclear. V shed 5 bases and J shed 0 bases, with 8 bases lying between them. The CDR3 has 14 residues. Looked up from germline, CDR1 is SGHTA and CDR2 is FQGNSA. CDR3 residues: CASSPSRSGNTIYF. The CDR3 DNA reads as TGTGCCAGCAGCCCATCGCGCTCTGGAAACACCATATATTTT.

The V and J genes are TRBV6-1 and TRBJ1-6; TRBD1 agrees at 10 bases. J gave up 4 bases and V 4 bases, and 10 bases lay outside the gene matches. Germline V gives CDR1 MNHNS, CDR2 SASEGT. The CDR3 contains 18 residues. CDR3 sequence reads: CASSATARQGAYNSPLHF. The CDR3 DNA follows: TGTGCCAGCAGTGCGACCGCCCGACAGGGGGCGTATAATTCACCCCTCCACTTT.

V usage is TRBV7-3 and J usage is TRBJ2-5; 12 bases are a match to TRBD2. The CDR3 has 16 residues. The V and J ends lost 4 bases and 7 bases, in that order; junction bases with no gene match: 10. The germline V gene encodes CDR1 SGHTA and CDR2 FQGTGA. The CDR3 DNA sequence: TGTGCCAGCAGCTCCCCGACTAGCGGGGGACCAGGGACCCAGTACTTC. Translating gives CASSSPTSGGPGTQYF.

The chain carries TRBV6-5 and TRBJ2-1, with TRBD1 matching over 7 bases. Germline CDR1 MNHEY, CDR2 SVGAGI. Losses at the gene ends were 7 bases for V and 8 bases for J; bases not matched to a gene: 14. This CDR3 comprises 15 residues. The CDR3 DNA follows: TGTGCCAGCAAGATAGCCGGGACAGTGGTAGATGAGCAGTTCTTC. It encodes CASKIAGTVVDEQFF.

The chain joins TRBV7-2 to TRBJ1-1; 7 nucleotides agree with TRBD1. The germline CDR1 and CDR2 sequences are SGHTA and FQGNSA. The J segment lost 3 bases and the V segment lost 3 bases, leaving 13 bases of the junction unmatched. There are 17 residues in the CDR3. The CDR3 spells CASSFRGGRGRHTEAFF. DNA of the CDR3: TGTGCCAGCAGCTTTAGGGGCGGGAGGGGGCGCCACACTGAAGCTTTCTTT.

This chain connects TRBV13 to TRBJ2-1; TRBD1 matches 11 bases. Per germline, CDR1 PRHDT and CDR2 FYEKMQ (reference sequence). The CDR3 is 16 amino acids. V shed 5 bases, J shed 2 bases, and the junction held 5 bases outside the gene matches. The CDR3 DNA is TGTGCCAGCAGCATGGGGGACAGGGGGACCTACAATGAGCAGTTCTTC. Its protein is CASSMGDRGTYNEQFF.

This clone was recorded once. The chain couples TRBV11-3 to TRBJ2-1; D unresolved. The CDR3 consists of 16 residues. V was clipped by 1 base and J by 2 bases, with 12 bases between them. Germline CDR1 and CDR2: SGHNT and YENEEA. The chain's CDR3 is CASSLVAGTTYNEQFF. The CDR3 coding sequence is TGTGCCAGCAGCTTAGTGGCAGGAACGACCTACAATGAGCAGTTCTTC.